Listed below are T cell receptor beta chains from one sample, sequenced in a study of shared clonotypes between healthy human individuals. Sequenced by immunoSEQ multiplex PCR; TCRdb stores in-frame clones only, minus some. The table lists approximately 1,000,000 clones, around three quarters of them singletons. Material for sequencing was memory CD4+ T cells from PBMCs. These receptors all stem from a man aged 18 to 29 in good health. Some clones in this sample may be carry-over from other donors' samples. Both conserved end residues are part of each CDR3. D genes are given only for firm matches. The listing skips clone size in some rows; elsewhere it reads once, few, many or a size class.

D gene,V gene,clone size,J gene,CDR3 protein,CDR3 DNA
NA,TRBV28,many,TRBJ1-3,CASSLSGVNTIYF,TGTGCCAGCAGTTTATCGGGGGTAAACACCATATATTTT
NA,TRBV5-1,few,TRBJ1-3,CASSLTRPSSGNTIYF,TGCGCCAGCAGCTTGACACGGCCCTCCTCTGGAAACACCATATATTTT
NA,TRBV11-3,NA,TRBJ2-1,CASSRGSGNEQFF,TGTGCCAGCAGCCGAGGATCTGGCAATGAGCAGTTCTTC
NA,TRBV6-6,NA,TRBJ1-1,CASSSDRLNTEAFF,TGTGCCAGCAGCAGCGACAGACTAAACACTGAAGCTTTCTTT
NA,TRBV9,NA,TRBJ2-7,CASSAESTTTYEQYF,TGTGCCAGCAGCGCCGAGAGCACTACTACCTACGAGCAGTACTTC
TRBD1,TRBV30,NA,TRBJ1-3,CACTGESGNTIYF,TGTGCCTGTACAGGGGAATCTGGAAACACCATATATTTT
NA,TRBV30,NA,TRBJ2-7,CASRTAWYEQYF,TGTGCCTCAAGGACAGCATGGTACGAGCAGTACTTC
NA,TRBV21-1,NA,TRBJ2-1,CASTQKAGTGGGFEQFF,TGTGCCAGCACCCAAAAAGCTGGGACAGGGGGCGGTTTTGAGCAGTTCTTC
NA,TRBV11-1,NA,TRBJ1-1,CASSLYLNTEAFF,TGTGCCAGCAGCTTATACTTGAACACTGAAGCTTTCTTT
NA,TRBV28,NA,TRBJ1-1,CASSLGGSDTEAFF,TGTGCCAGCAGTTTAGGGGGCTCGGACACTGAAGCTTTCTTT
TRBD2,TRBV4-3,NA,TRBJ2-1,CASSQGRGGRANYNEQFF,TGCGCCAGCAGCCAGGGTCGGGGCGGGAGGGCCAACTACAATGAGCAGTTCTTC
NA,TRBV4-1,NA,TRBJ1-5,CASSREFSNQPQHF,TGCGCCAGCAGCCGGGAGTTTAGCAATCAGCCCCAGCATTTT
TRBD2,TRBV6-1,NA,TRBJ2-7,CASSEASSGSVYEQYF,TGTGCCAGCAGTGAAGCGTCTAGCGGGAGTGTCTACGAGCAGTACTTC
NA,TRBV2,NA,TRBJ2-1,CASSEGVVYNEQFF,TGTGCCAGCAGTGAAGGGGTAGTCTACAATGAGCAGTTCTTC
NA,TRBV11-2,NA,TRBJ2-7,CASSAPGIRYEQYF,TGTGCCAGCAGCGCCCCAGGGATCCGCTACGAGCAGTACTTC
TRBD2,TRBV4-2,NA,TRBJ2-3,CASSQDGLAGGPTDTQYF,TGTGCCAGCAGCCAAGATGGACTAGCGGGAGGACCCACAGATACGCAGTATTTT
TRBD1,TRBV25-1,NA,TRBJ1-4,CASSDAGGTNEKLFF,TGTGCCAGCAGCGACGCAGGGGGCACTAATGAAAAACTGTTTTTT
TRBD2,TRBV12-5,NA,TRBJ2-1,CASGLVVTSENNEQFF,TGTGCTAGTGGTTTGGTAGTGACTAGCGAGAACAATGAGCAGTTCTTC
NA,TRBV28,NA,TRBJ1-1,CASSLPKNTEAFF,TGTGCCAGCAGTTTACCTAAGAACACTGAAGCTTTCTTT
TRBD1,TRBV28,NA,TRBJ1-1,CASSLPGTGNTEAFF,TGTGCCAGCAGTTTACCTGGGACAGGGAACACTGAAGCTTTCTTT
NA,TRBV18,NA,TRBJ1-4,CASRGGPLEKLFF,TGTGCCAGCCGTGGGGGTCCTCTTGAAAAACTGTTTTTT
NA,TRBV30,once,TRBJ1-4,CAWSAEGKLFF,TGTGCCTGGAGTGCGGAGGGAAAACTGTTTTTT
TRBD1,TRBV5-8,few,TRBJ2-4,CASSRGQVQYF,TGTGCCAGCAGCCGAGGACAGGTTCAGTACTTC
TRBD1,TRBV20-1,NA,TRBJ1-2,CSAPAGGGYTF,TGCAGCGCCCCGGCAGGGGGAGGCTACACCTTC
NA,TRBV7-2,NA,TRBJ2-6,CASSLAGSGANVLTF,TGTGCCAGCAGCTTAGCGGGCTCTGGGGCCAACGTCCTGACTTTC
NA,TRBV7-9,NA,TRBJ2-5,CASSLRALSGPQETQYF,TGTGCCAGCAGCTTAAGGGCGTTGTCAGGGCCCCAAGAGACCCAGTACTTC